Each of the 11 T cell receptor beta chains below was sequenced from the same sample in a study of memory CD4+ T cells and cytomegalovirus serostatus. The sort gate was single viable CD3+CD4+CD8-CD45RO+ cells for memory CD4+ T cells. Some clones are missing from TCRdb's copy, which holds only in-frame ones; the method was immunoSEQ multiplex PCR. The sample records over 35,000 clones, over 60% being singletons. Specimen: memory CD4+ T cells from blood. All receptors come from an adult in good health and CMV-seronegative.

The rearrangement uses TRBV7-2 and TRBJ1-1; TRBD1 matches 7 bases. Per the germline V gene, CDR1 is SGHTA and CDR2 is FQGNSA. After removal of 5 bases from V and 0 bases from J, the junction contained 9 bases not matched to a gene. This CDR3 is built from 16 residues. The CDR3 spells CASSMITGAMNTEAFF. Written as DNA, the CDR3 is TGTGCCAGCAGCATGATCACAGGGGCGATGAACACTGAAGCTTTCTTT. Looking up the rest from reference TRBV7-2 and TRBJ1-1 gives the full variable domain: GAGVSQSPSNKVTEKGKDVELRCDPISGHTALYWYRQSLGQGLEFLIYFQGNSAPDKSGLPSDRFSAERTGGSVSTLTIQRTQQEDSAVYLCASSMITGAMNTEAFFGQGTRLTVV.

This rearrangement joins TRBV20-1 to TRBJ2-5; D not resolved. Germline CDR1 DFQATT, CDR2 SNEGSKA (reference sequence). Trimming took 4 bases from V and 5 from J, leaving 8 bases between them. CDR3 size: 11 residues. DNA for the CDR3: TGCAGTGCTATCGAACGGGAGACCCAGTACTTC. Amino acid sequence: CSAIERETQYF.

The J gene is TRBJ1-1, the V gene TRBV7-9, with TRBD1 matching over 8 bases. J lost 3 bases, V lost 6 bases, and 3 bases had no gene match. The CDR3 is 13 amino acids. The germline V gene has CDR1 SEHNR and CDR2 FQNEAQ (reference sequence). The CDR3 here is CASSGQGYTEAFF. The CDR3 DNA reads TGTGCCAGCAGTGGACAGGGATACACTGAAGCTTTCTTT.

This rearrangement joins TRBV7-7 to TRBJ1-5; no firm D call. Trimming took 3 bases from V and 0 from J, leaving 3 bases between them. CDR3 length: 13 residues. Germline V lookup: CDR1 SSHAT, CDR2 FNYEAQ (reference sequence). CDR3 residues: CASSLDSNQPQHF. Written as DNA, the CDR3 is TGTGCCAGCAGCTTGGATAGCAATCAGCCCCAGCATTTT.

This clone was observed a single time. The gene calls are TRBV30 and TRBJ2-7, with D hard to call. The CDR3 loop spans 11 amino acids. Trimming pared 7 bases from V and 2 bases from J, leaving 9 bases between. Germline lookup yields CDR1 GTSNPN and CDR2 SVGIG (reference sequence). CDR3 sequence (DNA): TGTGCCTCCGGAATAGCCTACGAGCAGTACTTC. Encoded protein: CASGIAYEQYF.

The chain has TRBV29-1 and TRBJ1-1; possible D gene TRBD1, 6 bases. The germline V gene encodes CDR1 SQVTM and CDR2 ANQGSEA. The V and J ends lost 6 bases and 3 bases respectively, with 14 bases between them. The CDR3 loop spans 13 amino acids. The CDR3 here is CSVSNRADTEAFF. The DNA for the CDR3 is TGCAGCGTATCCAACAGGGCGGACACTGAAGCTTTCTTT. Based on the CDR3 plus reference TRBV29-1 and TRBJ1-1, the full variable domain is SAVISQKPSRDICQRGTSLTIQCQVDSQVTMMFWYRQQPGQSLTLIATANQGSEATYESGFVIDKFPISRPNLTFSTLTVSNMSPEDSSIYLCSVSNRADTEAFFGQGTRLTVV.

V and J are TRBV12-5 and TRBJ1-2; D is ambiguous. V was pared by 0 bases and J by 4 bases, with 15 bases between. CDR1 and CDR2 from the germline V gene are LGHNT and FRNRAP. The CDR3 covers 16 residues. The DNA of the CDR3 is TGTGCTAGTGGTTTGGTACTCCAACAGCTGTCCTATGGCTACACCTTC. Translation gives CASGLVLQQLSYGYTF. Using reference TRBV12-5 and TRBJ1-2 for the parts outside the CDR3, the full variable domain is DARVTQTPRHKVTEMGQEVTMRCQPILGHNTVFWYRQTMMQGLELLAYFRNRAPLDDSGMPKDRFSAEMPDATLATLKIQPSEPRDSAVYFCASGLVLQQLSYGYTFGSGTRLTVV.

The rearrangement joins TRBV6-5 to TRBJ1-4; D perhaps matches TRBD1 (6 bases). Germline V lookup: CDR1 MNHEY, CDR2 SVGAGI. The CDR3 runs 15 residues. Trimming removed 6 bases from V and 5 bases from J, with 16 bases in between. DNA of the CDR3: TGTGCCAGCAGATTCACCGGGACACGCAATGAAAAACTGTTTTTT. Amino acid sequence: CASRFTGTRNEKLFF.

The chain carries TRBV6-5 and TRBJ2-1; 7 nucleotides line up with TRBD2. Trimming removed 7 bases from V and 4 bases from J; junction bases left unmatched: 7. CDR3 length: 14 amino acids. Germline assignment: CDR1 MNHEY and CDR2 SVGAGI. The CDR3 DNA reads as TGTGCCAGCACCAGACCGGGACTATACAATGAGCAGTTCTTC. It codes for CASTRPGLYNEQFF.

In DNA form, the CDR3 reads TGTGCCAGCAGCTCTAGAGGCGCAGCGAACACTGAAGCTTTCTTT. This codes for CASSSRGAANTEAFF. The chain combines TRBV13 with TRBJ1-1; the D is unclear. The V end lost 4 bases, the J end lost 1 base, and 13 bases lay between the germline ends. Per the germline V gene, CDR1 is PRHDT and CDR2 is FYEKMQ (reference sequence). The CDR3 is 15 amino acids.

The rearrangement joins TRBV25-1 to TRBJ1-1; D perhaps matches TRBD1 (5 bases). The CDR3 has 15 amino acids. Trimming took 1 base from V and 1 from J, leaving 10 bases between them. CDR1 and CDR2 from the germline V gene are MGHDK and SYGVNS. DNA for the CDR3: TGTGCCAGCAGTGAATGGGACGGGGAGAACACTGAAGCTTTCTTT. Amino acids: CASSEWDGENTEAFF.